This T cell receptor beta chain was obtained from a study of cytomegalovirus exposure and HLA in healthy donors. The PCR made use of 60 Vbeta and 13 Jbeta primers. Data came from immunoSEQ multiplex PCR; TCRdb stores just in-frame clones and leaves some out. Altogether 200,000 to 250,000 clones are present, around 89% being singletons, with the ten largest covering 0.9% to 1.1%. In the case of this clone: What it binds is unknown.

Findings of the study overall: Cytomegalovirus-associated status was assigned to more than 150 TCR beta chains.

Sample: PBMCs. This sequence originates from a woman aged 18 to 35 in good health and CMV-seronegative.

The CDR3 here is CASSLDGSGWGTEAFF. The CDR3 DNA sequence: TGTGCCAGCAGCTTAGATGGTTCGGGGTGGGGCACTGAAGCTTTCTTT. J is TRBJ1-1 and V is TRBV7-8; D not resolved. Trimming stripped 1 base from V and 4 bases from J, with 16 bases between. This CDR3 spans 16 amino acids. The V gene's germline CDR1 is SGHVS and CDR2 FQNEAQ.